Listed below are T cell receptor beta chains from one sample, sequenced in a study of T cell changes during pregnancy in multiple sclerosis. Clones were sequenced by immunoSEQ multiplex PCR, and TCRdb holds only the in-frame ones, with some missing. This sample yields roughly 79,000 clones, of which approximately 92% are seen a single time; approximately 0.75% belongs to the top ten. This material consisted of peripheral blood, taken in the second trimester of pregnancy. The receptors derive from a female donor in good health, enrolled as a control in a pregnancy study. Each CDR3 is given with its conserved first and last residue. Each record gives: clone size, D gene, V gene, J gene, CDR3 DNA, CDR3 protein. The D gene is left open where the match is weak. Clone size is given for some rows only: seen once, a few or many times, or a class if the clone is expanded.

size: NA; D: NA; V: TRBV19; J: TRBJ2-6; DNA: TGTGCCAGTAGTGACTCCTCTGGGGCCAACGTCCTGACTTTC; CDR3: CASSDSSGANVLTF
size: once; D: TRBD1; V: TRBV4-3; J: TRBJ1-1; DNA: TGCGCCAGCAGCCAAGATCAGCTGGGACAGGGCACTGAAGCTTTCTTT; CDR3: CASSQDQLGQGTEAFF
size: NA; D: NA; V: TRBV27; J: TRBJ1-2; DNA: TGTGCCAGCAGTCCGGACAGAAACTATGGCTACACCTTC; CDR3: CASSPDRNYGYTF
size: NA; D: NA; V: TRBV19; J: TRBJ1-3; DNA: TGTGCCAGTAGTACAAGGAGAGGACTTAGCTCTGGAAACACCATATATTTT; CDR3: CASSTRRGLSSGNTIYF
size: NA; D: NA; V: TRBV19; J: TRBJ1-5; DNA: TGTGCCAGTACGGGTGACGCCTTCGGTCAGCCCCAGCATTTT; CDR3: CASTGDAFGQPQHF
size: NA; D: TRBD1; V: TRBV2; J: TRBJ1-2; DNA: TGTGCCAGCAGATTGACAGGGGACTATGGCTACACCTTC; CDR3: CASRLTGDYGYTF
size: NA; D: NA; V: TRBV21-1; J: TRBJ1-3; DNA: TGTGCCAGCAGTGGAGGGGGGGTGCCCTGCCCTGGAAACACCATATATTTT; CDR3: CASSGGGVPCPGNTIYF
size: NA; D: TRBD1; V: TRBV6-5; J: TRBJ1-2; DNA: TGTGCCAGCAGTACGACAGGGGGCGGCTATGGCTACACCTTC; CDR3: CASSTTGGGYGYTF
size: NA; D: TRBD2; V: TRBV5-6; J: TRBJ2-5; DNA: TGTGCCAGCAGCTTGGGTGGGGGGGTACAGCAAGAGACCCAGTACTTC; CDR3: CASSLGGGVQQETQYF
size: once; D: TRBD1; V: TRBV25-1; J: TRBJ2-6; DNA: TGTGCCAGCAGTGCGACGGGACAGGGAAACTCTGGGGCCAACGTCCTGACTTTC; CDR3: CASSATGQGNSGANVLTF
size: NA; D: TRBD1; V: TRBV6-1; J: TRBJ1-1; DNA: TGTGCCAGCAGGGCAGGGGGGGCTTTCTTT; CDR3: CASRAGGAFF